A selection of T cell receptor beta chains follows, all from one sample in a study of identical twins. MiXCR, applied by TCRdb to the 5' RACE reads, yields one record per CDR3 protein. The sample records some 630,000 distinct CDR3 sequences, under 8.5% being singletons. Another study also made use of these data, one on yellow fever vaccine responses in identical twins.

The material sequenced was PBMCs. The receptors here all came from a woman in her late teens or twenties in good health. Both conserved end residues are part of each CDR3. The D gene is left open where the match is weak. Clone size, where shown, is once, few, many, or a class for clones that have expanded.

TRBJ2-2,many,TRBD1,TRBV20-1,CSARDRVGELFF,TGCAGTGCCCGAGACAGGGTCGGGGAGCTGTTTTTT
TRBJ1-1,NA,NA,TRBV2,CASSEAPTRGLRNTEAFF,TGTGCCAGCAGTGAAGCTCCCACCCGGGGGCTGCGGAACACTGAAGCTTTCTTT
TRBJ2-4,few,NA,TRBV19,CASTSRMGPSQKNIQYF,TGTGCCAGTACCTCTCGCATGGGACCAAGTCAAAAAAACATTCAGTACTTC
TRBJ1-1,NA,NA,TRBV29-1,CSVETVMNTEAFF,TGCAGCGTTGAGACAGTCATGAACACTGAAGCTTTCTTT
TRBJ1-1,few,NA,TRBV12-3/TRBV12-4,CASNLGGGEAFF,TGTGCCAGCAATCTTGGGGGCGGGGAAGCTTTCTTT
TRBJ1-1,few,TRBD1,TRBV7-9,CASSSPGQGNTEAFF,TGTGCCAGCAGCTCGCCCGGACAGGGCAACACTGAAGCTTTCTTT
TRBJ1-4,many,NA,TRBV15,CATSLGVINEKLFF,TGTGCCACCTCTTTAGGGGTTATTAATGAAAAACTGTTTTTT
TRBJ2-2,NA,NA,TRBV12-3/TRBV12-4,CASAEGTGELFF,TGTGCCAGCGCCGAGGGAACCGGGGAGCTGTTTTTT
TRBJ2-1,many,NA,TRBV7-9,CASSYRAHPNEQFF,TGTGCCAGCAGCTATAGGGCCCATCCCAATGAGCAGTTCTTC
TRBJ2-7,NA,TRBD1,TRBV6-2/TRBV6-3,CASSRGTGASYEQYF,TGTGCCAGCAGCCGAGGGACAGGGGCATCCTACGAGCAGTACTTC
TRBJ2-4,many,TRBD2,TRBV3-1,CASSPGTSGAKNIQYF,TGTGCCAGCAGCCCAGGGACTAGCGGGGCCAAAAACATTCAGTACTTC
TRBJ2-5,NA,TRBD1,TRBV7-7,CASSLLDRDVETQYF,TGTGCCAGCAGCCTATTGGACAGGGACGTGGAGACCCAGTACTTC
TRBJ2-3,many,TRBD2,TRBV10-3,CAISRTSGGSTDTQYF,TGTGCCATCAGCCGGACTAGCGGGGGGAGCACAGATACGCAGTATTTT
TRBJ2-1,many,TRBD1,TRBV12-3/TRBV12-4,CASSNRGKSYNEQFF,TGTGCCAGCAGCAACAGGGGGAAATCCTACAATGAGCAGTTCTTC
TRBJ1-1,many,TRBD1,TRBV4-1,CASSQLTGGTEAFF,TGCGCCAGCAGCCAACTAACAGGGGGCACTGAAGCTTTCTTT
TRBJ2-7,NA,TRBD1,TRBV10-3,CAISESSGTGPYEQYF,TGTGCCATCAGTGAGTCGTCCGGGACAGGTCCCTACGAGCAGTACTTC
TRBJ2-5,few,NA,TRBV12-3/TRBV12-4,CASRQGRQETQYF,TGTGCCAGCAGACAGGGCCGCCAAGAGACCCAGTACTTC
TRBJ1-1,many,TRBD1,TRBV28,CASSFDRGKTEAFF,TGTGCCAGCAGTTTTGACAGGGGCAAAACTGAAGCTTTCTTT
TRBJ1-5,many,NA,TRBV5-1,CASSSTGEGQPQHF,TGCGCCAGCAGCTCGACAGGTGAAGGACAGCCCCAGCATTTT
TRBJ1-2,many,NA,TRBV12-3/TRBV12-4,CASSYRQELNYGYTF,TGTGCCAGCAGTTACAGACAGGAACTAAACTATGGCTACACCTTC
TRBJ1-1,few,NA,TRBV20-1,CSARGPVLNTEAFF,TGCAGTGCTAGAGGTCCAGTCTTGAACACTGAAGCTTTCTTT
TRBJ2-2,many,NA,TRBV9,CASSYGDTGELFF,TGTGCCAGCAGCTACGGGGACACCGGGGAGCTGTTTTTT
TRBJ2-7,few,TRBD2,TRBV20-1,CSAPLRLAGGEQYF,TGCAGTGCCCCCTTACGCCTAGCGGGAGGCGAGCAGTACTTC
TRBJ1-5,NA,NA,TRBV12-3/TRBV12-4,CASSSWDKHNRPQHF,TGTGCCAGCAGTTCATGGGACAAGCACAATCGGCCCCAGCATTTT
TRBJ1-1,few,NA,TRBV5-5,CASSFGLTGPSEAFF,TGTGCCAGCAGCTTTGGATTGACAGGTCCTAGTGAAGCTTTCTTT
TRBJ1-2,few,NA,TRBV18,CASSATTGLSPGYTF,TGTGCCAGCTCAGCGACTACAGGGCTTTCACCCGGCTACACCTTC
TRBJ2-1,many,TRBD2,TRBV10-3,CAISEPSGSYNEQFF,TGTGCCATCAGTGAACCTAGCGGGTCCTACAATGAGCAGTTCTTC
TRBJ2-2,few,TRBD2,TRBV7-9,CASSSALAEGPNGELFF,TGTGCCAGCAGCTCGGCCCTAGCGGAGGGGCCTAACGGGGAGCTGTTTTTT
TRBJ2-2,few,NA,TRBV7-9,CASSSRAAANTGELFF,TGTGCCAGCAGCTCTAGGGCGGCTGCGAACACCGGGGAGCTGTTTTTT
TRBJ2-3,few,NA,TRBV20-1,CSVLDRLGADTQYF,TGCAGTGTCCTCGACCGTCTGGGCGCAGATACGCAGTATTTT
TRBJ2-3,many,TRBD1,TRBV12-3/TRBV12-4,CASSQIQGQAVVADTQYF,TGTGCCAGCAGCCAAATTCAAGGACAGGCAGTCGTGGCAGATACGCAGTATTTT